These T cell receptor beta chains were read from a single sample in a study of blood T cell repertoires in COVID-19. Clones were sequenced by immunoSEQ multiplex PCR, and TCRdb holds only the in-frame ones, with some missing. The sample consists of fewer than 250,000 clones, around 83% of them appearing once. The sequencing sample was made of peripheral blood. The receptors were sampled from a woman between 50 and 59 years old with acute or convalescent COVID-19. The CDR3 runs from the conserved cysteine through the conserved F or W. D genes are given only for firm matches. Clone size, where shown, is once, few, many, or a class for clones that have expanded.

clone_size j_call d_call v_call cdr3_nt cdr3_aa
NA TRBJ1-5 TRBD1 TRBV6-1 TGTGCCAGCAGTGAAAGTAGACAGGGACAGCCCCAGCATTTT CASSESRQGQPQHF
NA TRBJ2-3 NA TRBV11-2 TGTGCCAGCAGTTACAGGACAGATACGCAGTATTTT CASSYRTDTQYF
NA TRBJ2-1 TRBD1 TRBV24-1 TGTGCCACCAGTCGACAGGGCGGATCCTACAATGAGCAGTTCTTC CATSRQGGSYNEQFF
NA TRBJ2-7 NA TRBV3-1/TRBV3-2 TGTGCCAGCAGCCAGGGGGGACTGGGGGCCTACGAGCAGTACTTC CASSQGGLGAYEQYF
once TRBJ2-3 TRBD2 TRBV10-3 TGTGCCATCAGTCTTTCGCGGGAGGGGTATACGCAGTATTTT CAISLSREGYTQYF
NA TRBJ1-1 NA TRBV18 TGTGCCAGCTCACCACCGAACCTAGCGGGCACTGAAGCTTTCTTT CASSPPNLAGTEAFF
NA TRBJ1-5 TRBD1 TRBV24-1 TGTGCCACCAGTGATACGGACAGGGATGACAATCAGCCCCAGCATTTT CATSDTDRDDNQPQHF
NA TRBJ2-5 NA TRBV27 TGTGCCAGCAGTTCGACTACACGAGCAGAGACCCAGTACTTC CASSSTTRAETQYF
NA TRBJ2-7 TRBD2 TRBV18 TGTGCCAGCTCACCGAGGACTAGCAGCACCTACGAGCAGTACTTC CASSPRTSSTYEQYF
NA TRBJ2-1 TRBD2 TRBV20-1 TGCAGTGCTAGTAGTCCTAGCGGGGCCTCCTACAATGAGCAGTTCTTC CSASSPSGASYNEQFF
NA TRBJ2-3 TRBD2 TRBV3-1/TRBV3-2 TGTGCCAGCAGTAGCACGGGACTAGCGGGGTTGGATTCCGATACGCAGTATTTT CASSSTGLAGLDSDTQYF
NA TRBJ1-1 TRBD1 TRBV5-1 TGCGCCAGCAACCCGACAGGGGGGATAAACACTGAAGCTTTCTTT CASNPTGGINTEAFF
once TRBJ2-3 TRBD2 TRBV20-1 TGCAGTGCGAGTAGGGCTAGCGGTGCTGCAGATACGCAGTATTTT CSASRASGAADTQYF
NA TRBJ2-7 TRBD1 TRBV7-2 TGTGCCAGCAGCCATGGGACAGGGTGGGGGGAGCAGTACTTC CASSHGTGWGEQYF
NA TRBJ2-1 TRBD2 TRBV29-1 TGCAGCGTTACCGGGACTAGGAACCACAATGAGCAGTTCTTC CSVTGTRNHNEQFF
NA TRBJ2-3 TRBD1 TRBV9 TGTGCCAGCAGCGGCCACAGGGGGCGCATTGGCACAGATACGCAGTATTTT CASSGHRGRIGTDTQYF
NA TRBJ2-1 TRBD2 TRBV6-5 TGTGCCAGCAGCAGACTAGCGGACCAATACAGTGAGCAGTTCTTC CASSRLADQYSEQFF
NA TRBJ2-7 TRBD1 TRBV28 TGTGCCAGCAGTCTACGTCCGGGACAGGGTAGCTACGAGCAGTACTTC CASSLRPGQGSYEQYF
NA TRBJ1-1 NA TRBV7-8 TGTGCCAGCAGCTTACGGTTTGAAGCTTTCTTT CASSLRFEAFF
NA TRBJ2-1 TRBD2 TRBV5-1 TGCGCCAGCAGCCTCGGGGGAGCGGGAGGGAAGAATGAGCAGTTCTTC CASSLGGAGGKNEQFF
NA TRBJ1-1 NA TRBV18 TGTGCCAGCTCAATAGGCCTGAGAGGTGAAGCTTTCTTT CASSIGLRGEAFF
NA TRBJ2-3 NA TRBV15 TGTGCCACCAGCAGAGCAGGGAGGACAGATACGCAGTATTTT CATSRAGRTDTQYF
few TRBJ1-3 TRBD1 TRBV2 TGTGCCAGCAGTGAAGAGGGGGCTAAAGGAAACACCATATATTTT CASSEEGAKGNTIYF
NA TRBJ2-1 NA TRBV30 TGTGCCTGGAGTGTGGGGGGACCTAAGAGGTTCTTC CAWSVGGPKRFF
NA TRBJ1-2 TRBD1 TRBV14 TGTGCCAGCAGCCCACGAGAACGGGACAGGGGGACCTTC CASSPRERDRGTF
NA TRBJ1-6 NA TRBV5-6 TGTGCCAGCAGCTCGGGACTTTCCCTCCACTTT CASSSGLSLHF
NA TRBJ2-7 NA TRBV5-1 TGCGCCAGCAGCTTGACCGGACAGTACGAGCAGTACTTC CASSLTGQYEQYF
NA TRBJ1-3 TRBD1 TRBV28 TGTGCCAGCAGTTCCTCTCCCGGGACAGGGGTAGGTGGAAACACCATATATTTT CASSSSPGTGVGGNTIYF
NA TRBJ2-7 NA TRBV28 TGTGCCAGCAGTTTCCCTAATAGTCCCCGGGGGCAGTACTTC CASSFPNSPRGQYF
NA TRBJ2-1 TRBD2 TRBV9 TGTGCCAGCAGCCCCACTAGCGGGGTCGGCAATGAGCAGTTCTTC CASSPTSGVGNEQFF
few TRBJ2-5 TRBD1 TRBV5-6 TGTGCCAGCAGCGACAGGGTCCAAGAGACCCAGTACTTC CASSDRVQETQYF
NA TRBJ2-6 NA TRBV27 TGTGCCACCCAGGGGTTAACTGGGGCCAACGTCCTGACTTTC CATQGLTGANVLTF
NA TRBJ2-5 TRBD1 TRBV30 TGTGCCGGGGCAGGGGGAAGTGACCAAGAGACCCAGTACTTC CAGAGGSDQETQYF
NA TRBJ1-3 NA TRBV19 TGTGCCAGTAGTATTGGGCAGTACTCTGGAAACACCATATATTTT CASSIGQYSGNTIYF
NA TRBJ2-1 TRBD1 TRBV5-6 TGTGCCAGCAGCGACCAGGGTCGGACAGGGCATGAGCAGTTCTTC CASSDQGRTGHEQFF
few TRBJ2-7 TRBD1 TRBV29-1 TGCAGCGTTAGGAGTAGTGGGACAGGGGCCTACGAGCAGTACTTC CSVRSSGTGAYEQYF
NA TRBJ1-5 NA TRBV19 TGTGCCAGTACCCGCGCGGGTCAGCCCCAGCATTTT CASTRAGQPQHF
NA TRBJ2-7 NA TRBV5-6 TGTGCCAGCAGCCGAGAGTACGAGCAGTACTTC CASSREYEQYF
NA TRBJ1-1 TRBD1 TRBV4-2 TGTGCCAGCAGCCCCCGAAGGGGCGGGACAGGGGTCCATGAAGCTTTCTTT CASSPRRGGTGVHEAFF
NA TRBJ2-1 TRBD2 TRBV3-1/TRBV3-2 TGTGCCAGCAGCCTTCCCGGGACTAGCGGAAATGAGCAGTTCTTC CASSLPGTSGNEQFF
NA TRBJ2-1 NA TRBV24-1 TGTGCCACCAGTGATACCAACAGTGACAATGAGCAGTTCTTC CATSDTNSDNEQFF
NA TRBJ2-5 NA TRBV21-1 TGTGCCAGCAGCCCCAAGCGGTGCCGCGGGTCCCAACAAGAGACCCAGTACTTC CASSPKRCRGSQQETQYF
NA TRBJ2-1 NA TRBV29-1 TGCAGCGTTGAGGGACTTTCCTACAATGAGCAGTTCTTC CSVEGLSYNEQFF
NA TRBJ2-1 TRBD1 TRBV18 TGTGCCAGCTCATCTAGAACAGGGGCCGCTTGGGGTGAGCAGTTCTTC CASSSRTGAAWGEQFF
NA TRBJ2-2 NA TRBV10-3 TGTGCCATCACCCCTAGGACCGGGGAGCTGTTTTTT CAITPRTGELFF
NA TRBJ1-1 NA TRBV7-9 TGTGCCAGCACCCACTTGATGCTGGGGAGCACTGAAGCTTTCTTT CASTHLMLGSTEAFF
once TRBJ1-1 NA TRBV4-2 TGTGCCAGCAGCCGATCCACGGGGGAAGCTTTCTTT CASSRSTGEAFF
NA TRBJ2-5 TRBD2 TRBV12-3/TRBV12-4 TGTGCCAGTGGACTAGCGGGCGGCGAGACCCAGTACTTC CASGLAGGETQYF
NA TRBJ2-1 NA TRBV5-4 TGTGCCAGCAGCTTGGTGGGTAGCGCCGACCTCAATGAGCAGTTCTTC CASSLVGSADLNEQFF
NA TRBJ2-2 NA TRBV30 TGTGCCTGGAGTTCTCTGCCAGGAAACACCGGGGAGCTGTTTTTT CAWSSLPGNTGELFF
few TRBJ1-2 NA TRBV5-4 TGTGCCAGCAGCCGGGAGCGTAGCTATGGCTACACCTTC CASSRERSYGYTF
once TRBJ1-5 NA TRBV21-1 TGTGCCAGCAGCAAAGTGAATCTCCGGGACAGGGAGGGTCAGCCCCAGCATTTT CASSKVNLRDREGQPQHF